This paragraph covers one TCR beta chain sequence. What it binds is not known. Addition of a universal primer site occurred through template switching, and cDNA carried unique molecular identifiers. TCRdb re-called the 5' RACE reads with MiXCR, one entry per CDR3 protein. The sample yields about 1.7 million distinct CDR3 sequences, about 31% seen once. The sample belongs to a study of identical twins. Broader study findings: Beta out-of-frame twin sharing showed a weaker excess.

The sample was cord blood. The receptor's source is a newborn girl in good health.

In DNA, the CDR3 is TGCGCCAGCAGTCAAGAGGCTCACTCCTACGAGCAGTACTTC. This encodes CASSQEAHSYEQYF. The chain is built from TRBV5-1 and TRBJ2-7, with D unclear. The germline V and J ends were trimmed by 5 bases and 0 bases, with 12 bases remaining between them. The CDR3 is 14 residues long. Per the germline V gene, CDR1 is SGHRS and CDR2 is YFSETQ.